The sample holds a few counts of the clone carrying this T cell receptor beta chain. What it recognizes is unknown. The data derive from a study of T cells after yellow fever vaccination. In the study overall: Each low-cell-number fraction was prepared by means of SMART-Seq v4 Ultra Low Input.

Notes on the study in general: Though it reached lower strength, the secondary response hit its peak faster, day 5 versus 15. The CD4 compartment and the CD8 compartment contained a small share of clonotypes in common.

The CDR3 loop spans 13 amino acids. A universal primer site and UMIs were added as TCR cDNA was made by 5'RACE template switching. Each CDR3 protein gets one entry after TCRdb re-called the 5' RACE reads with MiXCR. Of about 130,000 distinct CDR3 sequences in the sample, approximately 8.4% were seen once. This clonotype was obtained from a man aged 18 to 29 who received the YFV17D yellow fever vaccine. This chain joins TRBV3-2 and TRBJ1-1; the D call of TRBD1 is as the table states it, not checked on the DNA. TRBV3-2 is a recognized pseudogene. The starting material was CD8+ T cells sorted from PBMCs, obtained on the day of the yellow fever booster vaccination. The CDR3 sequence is CASSQIRQSEAFF. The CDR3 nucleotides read TGTGCCAGCAGCCAAATCCGACAGAGTGAAGCTTTCTTT.